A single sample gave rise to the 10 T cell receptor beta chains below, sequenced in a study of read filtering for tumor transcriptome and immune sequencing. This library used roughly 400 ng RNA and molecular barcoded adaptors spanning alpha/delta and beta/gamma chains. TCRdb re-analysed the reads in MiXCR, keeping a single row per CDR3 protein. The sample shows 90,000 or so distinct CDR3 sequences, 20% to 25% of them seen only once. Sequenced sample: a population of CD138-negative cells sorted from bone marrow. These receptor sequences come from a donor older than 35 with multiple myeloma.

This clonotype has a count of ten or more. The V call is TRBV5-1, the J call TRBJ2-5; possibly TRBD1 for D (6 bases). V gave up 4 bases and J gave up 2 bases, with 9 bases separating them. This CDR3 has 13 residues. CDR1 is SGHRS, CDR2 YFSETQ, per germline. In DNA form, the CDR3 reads TGCGCCAGCAGCGGGGGCCCTCAAGAGACCCAGTACTTC. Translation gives CASSGGPQETQYF.

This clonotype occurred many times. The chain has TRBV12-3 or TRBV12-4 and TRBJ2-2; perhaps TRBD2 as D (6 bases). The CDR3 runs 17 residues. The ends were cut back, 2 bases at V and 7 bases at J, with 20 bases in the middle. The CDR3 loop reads CASSLLSWAGRNGELFF. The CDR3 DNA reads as TGTGCCAGCAGTTTACTGTCTTGGGCAGGGAGGAACGGGGAGCTGTTTTTT.

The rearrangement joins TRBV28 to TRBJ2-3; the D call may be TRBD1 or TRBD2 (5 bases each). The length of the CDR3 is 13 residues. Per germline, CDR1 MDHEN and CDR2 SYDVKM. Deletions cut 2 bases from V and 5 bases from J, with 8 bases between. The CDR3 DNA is TGTGCCAGCAGTTTAGGGACCATAGATACGCAGTATTTT. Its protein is CASSLGTIDTQYF.

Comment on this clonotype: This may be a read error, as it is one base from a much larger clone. The CDR3 region has the DNA TGTGCCAGCAGTGAAAGGCCCGCAGATACGCAGCATTTT. Its protein product is CASSERPADTQHF. V is TRBV2 and J is TRBJ2-3; D not certain. The assigned J gene may be wrong: the sequence end matches TRBJ1-5 better. In germline, CDR1 is SNHLY, CDR2 FYNNEI. The CDR3 is 13 amino acids.

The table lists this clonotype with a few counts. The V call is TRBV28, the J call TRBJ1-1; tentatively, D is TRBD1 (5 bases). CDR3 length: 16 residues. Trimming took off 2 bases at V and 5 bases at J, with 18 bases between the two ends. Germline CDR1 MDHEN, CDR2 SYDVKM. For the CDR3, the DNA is TGTGCCAGCAGTTTAATTACCGTGGGGCGGAGTACTGAAGCTTTCTTT. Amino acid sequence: CASSLITVGRSTEAFF.

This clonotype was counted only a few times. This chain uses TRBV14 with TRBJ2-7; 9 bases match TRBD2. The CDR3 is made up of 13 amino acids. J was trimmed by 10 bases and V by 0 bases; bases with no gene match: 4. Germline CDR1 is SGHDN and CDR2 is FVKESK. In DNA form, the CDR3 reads TGTGCCAGCAGCCAAGAGACTAGCGGCCGACAGTACTTC. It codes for CASSQETSGRQYF.

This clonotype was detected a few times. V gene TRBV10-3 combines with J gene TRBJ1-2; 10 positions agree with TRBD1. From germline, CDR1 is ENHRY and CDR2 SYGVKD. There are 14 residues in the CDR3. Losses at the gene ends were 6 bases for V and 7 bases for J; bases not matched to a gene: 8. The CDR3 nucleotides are TGTGCCATCAGAGGGACAGGGGAAGCAGGTGGCTACACCTTC. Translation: CAIRGTGEAGGYTF.

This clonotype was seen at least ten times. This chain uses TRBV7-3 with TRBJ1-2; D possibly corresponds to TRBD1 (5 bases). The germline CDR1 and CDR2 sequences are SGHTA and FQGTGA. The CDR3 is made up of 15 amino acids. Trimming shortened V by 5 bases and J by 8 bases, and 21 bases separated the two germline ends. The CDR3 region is CASSPSRTEQEGYTF. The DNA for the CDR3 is TGTGCCAGCAGCCCATCAAGGACCGAACAGGAAGGCTACACCTTC. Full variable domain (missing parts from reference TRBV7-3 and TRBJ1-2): GAGVSQTPSNKVTEKGKYVELRCDPISGHTALYWYRQSLGQGPEFLIYFQGTGAADDSGLPNDRFFAVRPEGSVSTLKIQRTERGDSAVYLCASSPSRTEQEGYTFGSGTRLTVV.

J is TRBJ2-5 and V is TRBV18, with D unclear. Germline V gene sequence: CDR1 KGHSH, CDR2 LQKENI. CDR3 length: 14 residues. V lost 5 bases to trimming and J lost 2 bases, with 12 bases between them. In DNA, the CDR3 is TGTGCCAGCTCAACGACCGGGTTACAAGAGACCCAGTACTTC. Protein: CASSTTGLQETQYF.

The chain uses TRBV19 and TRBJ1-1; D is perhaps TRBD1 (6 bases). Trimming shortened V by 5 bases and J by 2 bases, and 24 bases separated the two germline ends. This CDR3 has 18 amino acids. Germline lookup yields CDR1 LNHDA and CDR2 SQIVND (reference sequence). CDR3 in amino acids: CASSPHGWRGGVNTEAFF. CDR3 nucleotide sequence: TGTGCCAGTAGTCCCCACGGGTGGAGAGGGGGAGTCAACACTGAAGCTTTCTTT.